The entry that follows covers one TCR beta chain sequence. The record originates from a study of lymphopenia after photon versus proton radiotherapy. The assay was immunoSEQ multiplex PCR, and TCRdb's table has in-frame clones only and misses some. Seen here are some 27,000 clones, approximately 86% observed once, and the top ten hold around 19%. Germline V gene sequence: CDR1 PRHDT, CDR2 FYEKMQ (reference sequence). Trimming cost V 5 bases and J 4 bases; bases outside gene matches: 10. CDR3 length: 15 amino acids. This chain links TRBV13 with TRBJ2-7; 8 bases are shared with TRBD1. The sequenced sample was peripheral blood, obtained from a patient treated with photon-based radiotherapy. This TCR came from a man over 45 with gastric cancer. The CDR3 here is CASSHRPGGAYEQYF. In nucleotides, the CDR3 is TGTGCCAGCAGCCACCGGCCAGGGGGCGCTTACGAGCAGTACTTC.